This T cell receptor beta chain was profiled in a study of shared clonotypes between healthy human individuals. Study outcomes and limitations: At large depth, rarefaction still showed sorted-subset sequencing to be incomplete. Naive subsets usually exceeded memory subsets in estimated richness.

The assay was carried out at the deep level. Sequencing was performed with immunoSEQ multiplex PCR; in TCRdb, only in-frame clones are kept and a portion is missing. In the table there are about 1.4 million clones, about 96% of which are singletons. This clone was picked up one time. Its antigen remains unknown. The sequenced sample consisted of naive CD4+ T cells sorted from blood. The subset: CD45RA+ positively selected. This receptor was obtained from a man aged 25-45 years in good health.

CDR3 amino acids: CASSLGVHMNTEAFF. The DNA of the CDR3 is TGTGCCAGCAGTTTAGGGGTTCACATGAACACTGAAGCTTTCTTT. This sequence joins TRBV28 and TRBJ1-1, with D uncertain. V was cut by 2 bases and J by 0 bases, with 10 bases left in between. The CDR3 is 15 amino acids. From germline, CDR1 is MDHEN and CDR2 SYDVKM.